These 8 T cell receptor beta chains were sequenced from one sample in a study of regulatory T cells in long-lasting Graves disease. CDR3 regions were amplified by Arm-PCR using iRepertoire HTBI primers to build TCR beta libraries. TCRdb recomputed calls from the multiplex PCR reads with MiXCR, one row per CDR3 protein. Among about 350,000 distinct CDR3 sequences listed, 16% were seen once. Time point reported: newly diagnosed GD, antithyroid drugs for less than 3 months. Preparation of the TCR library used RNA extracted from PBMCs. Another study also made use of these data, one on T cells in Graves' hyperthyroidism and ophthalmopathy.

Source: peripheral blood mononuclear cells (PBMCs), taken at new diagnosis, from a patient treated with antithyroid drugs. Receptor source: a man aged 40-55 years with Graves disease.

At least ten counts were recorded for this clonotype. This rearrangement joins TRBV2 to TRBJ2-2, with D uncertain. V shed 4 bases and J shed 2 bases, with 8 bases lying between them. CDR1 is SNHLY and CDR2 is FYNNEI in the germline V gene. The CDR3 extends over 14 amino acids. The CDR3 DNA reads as TGTGCCAGCAGTGGTCTAGTTAACACCGGGGAGCTGTTTTTT. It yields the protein CASSGLVNTGELFF.

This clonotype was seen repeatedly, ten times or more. CDR3 loop: CASSSLTGKSYEQYF. Written as DNA, the CDR3 is TGTGCCAGCAGCTCCCTGACAGGGAAATCCTACGAGCAGTACTTC. J is TRBJ2-7 and V is TRBV7-8; 7 bases map to TRBD1. CDR1 is SGHVS, CDR2 FQNEAQ, per germline. The CDR3 has 15 amino acids. J gave up 1 base and V 4 bases, and 7 bases lay outside the gene matches.

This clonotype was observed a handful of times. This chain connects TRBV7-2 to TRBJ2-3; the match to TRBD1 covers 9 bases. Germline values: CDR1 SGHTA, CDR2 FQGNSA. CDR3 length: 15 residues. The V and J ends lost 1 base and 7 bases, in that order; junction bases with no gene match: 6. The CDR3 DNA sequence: TGTGCCAGCAGCTTAGGGCGGACAGGGGCGAATACGCAGTATTTT. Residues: CASSLGRTGANTQYF.

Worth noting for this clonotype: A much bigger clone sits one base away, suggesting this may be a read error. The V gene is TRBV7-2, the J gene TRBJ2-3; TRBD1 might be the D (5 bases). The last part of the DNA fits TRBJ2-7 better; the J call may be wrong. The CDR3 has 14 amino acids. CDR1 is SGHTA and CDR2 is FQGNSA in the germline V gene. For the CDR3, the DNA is TGTGCCAGCAGCCAAGGGGATGTTGGGGCCGAGCAGTACTTC. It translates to CASSQGDVGAEQYF.

The CDR3 coding sequence is TGTGCCAGCAGTGATGACAGGGGTCAGCCCCAGCATTTT. Encoded protein: CASSDDRGQPQHF. The chain recombines TRBV11-2 with TRBJ1-5; the match to TRBD1 covers 8 bases. Germline CDR1 SGHAT, CDR2 FQNNGV. The V gene end was trimmed by 6 bases and the J gene end by 6 bases; junction bases not matched to a gene: 4. This CDR3 has 13 residues.

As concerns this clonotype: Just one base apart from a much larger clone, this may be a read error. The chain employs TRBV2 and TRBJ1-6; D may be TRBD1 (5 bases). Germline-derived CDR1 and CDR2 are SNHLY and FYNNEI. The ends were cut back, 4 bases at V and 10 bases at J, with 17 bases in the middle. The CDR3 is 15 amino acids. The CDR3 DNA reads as TGTGCCAGCAGTGGATGGGAGGGGATAAGGTCACCCCTCCACTTT. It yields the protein CASSGWEGIRSPLHF. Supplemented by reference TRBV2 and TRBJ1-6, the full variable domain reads EPEVTQTPSHQVTQMGQEVILRCVPISNHLYFYWYRQILGQKVEFLVSFYNNEISEKSEIFDDQFSVERPDGSNFTLKIRSTKLEDSAMYFCASSGWEGIRSPLHFGNGTRLTVT.

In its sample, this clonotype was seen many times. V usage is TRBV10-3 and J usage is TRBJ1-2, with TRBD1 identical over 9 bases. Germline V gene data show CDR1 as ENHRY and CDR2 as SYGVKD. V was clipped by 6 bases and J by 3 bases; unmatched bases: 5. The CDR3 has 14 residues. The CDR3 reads CAISPTGGDYGYTF. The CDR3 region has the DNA TGTGCCATCAGCCCAACAGGGGGCGACTATGGCTACACCTTC.

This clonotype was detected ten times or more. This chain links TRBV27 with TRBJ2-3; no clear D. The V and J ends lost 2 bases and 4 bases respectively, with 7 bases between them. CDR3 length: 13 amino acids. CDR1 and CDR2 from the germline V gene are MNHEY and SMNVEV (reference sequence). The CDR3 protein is CASSLVAADTQYF. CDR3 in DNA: TGTGCCAGCAGTTTAGTGGCAGCAGATACGCAGTATTTT.